The 28 T cell receptor beta chains presented below share a single source sample, sequenced in a study of blood T cell repertoires in COVID-19. Repertoires were generated with immunoSEQ multiplex PCR, while TCRdb's copy carries only in-frame clones and drops some. The table records hundreds of thousands of clones, 70% to 90% of them present only once. Material for sequencing was peripheral blood. These receptor sequences come from a human donor in a cohort sampled during active COVID-19.

The V gene is TRBV5-5, the J gene TRBJ2-2; D gene uncertain. This CDR3 is 15 amino acids long. The germline V gene has CDR1 SGHKS and CDR2 YYEKEE (reference sequence). With 0 bases removed from V and 1 base from J, the gap between germline ends came to 7 bases. The CDR3 sequence: CASSLATKNTGELFF. The CDR3 coding sequence is TGTGCCAGCAGCTTGGCCACAAAGAACACCGGGGAGCTGTTTTTT.

The V gene is TRBV7-8, the J gene TRBJ2-7; D not certain. The V gene's germline CDR1 is SGHVS and CDR2 FQNEAQ. The CDR3 extends over 13 amino acids. Between the trimmed V and J ends, which lost 5 bases and 3 bases, there was a span of 11 bases. The CDR3 DNA follows: TGTGCCAGCAGCCCCGGTGGCGGCTACGAGCAGTACTTC. Translated, it gives CASSPGGGYEQYF.

The V call is TRBV7-2, the J call TRBJ2-7; 11 bases match TRBD2. The junction had 6 bases not matched to a gene; V was cut back by 5 bases and J by 3 bases. CDR1 is SGHTA and CDR2 is FQGNSA in the germline V gene. This CDR3 is 15 amino acids long. The CDR3 loop reads CASSVLAGGFYEQYF. The CDR3 bases are TGTGCCAGCAGCGTATTAGCGGGGGGGTTCTACGAGCAGTACTTC.

The gene calls are TRBV19 and TRBJ1-2; D perhaps matches TRBD1 (6 bases). This CDR3 contains 13 residues. CDR1 LNHDA and CDR2 SQIVND come from the germline V gene (reference sequence). V gave up 3 bases and J gave up 2 bases, with 7 bases separating them. The chain's CDR3 is CASSIDRNYGYTF. For the CDR3, the DNA is TGTGCCAGTAGTATTGACAGGAACTATGGCTACACCTTC.

The J gene is TRBJ1-1, the V gene TRBV6-5; D might be TRBD1 (6 bases). Trimming stripped 0 bases from V and 10 bases from J, with 18 bases between. Germline values: CDR1 MNHEY, CDR2 SVGAGI. This CDR3 contains 15 residues. The CDR3 is CASSYSTGRGAGAFF. CDR3 sequence (DNA): TGTGCCAGCAGTTACTCAACAGGGCGAGGTGCGGGAGCTTTCTTT.

A single count supports this clone. J is TRBJ2-2 and V is TRBV9; 10 bases fit TRBD1. V lost 3 bases and J lost 7; bases outside the gene matches: 9. The CDR3 is made up of 16 amino acids. Germline V CDR1 and CDR2: SGDLS, YYNGEE. DNA for the CDR3: TGTGCCAGCAGCGACCGACAGGGGGCTGGTGGCGGGGAGCTGTTTTTT. Encoded protein: CASSDRQGAGGGELFF. The variable domain in full, completed from reference TRBV9 and TRBJ2-2, reads DSGVTQTPKHLITATGQRVTLRCSPRSGDLSVYWYQQSLDQGLQFLIQYYNGEERAKGNILERFSAQQFPDLHSELNLSSLELGDSALYFCASSDRQGAGGGELFFGEGSRLTVL.

J is TRBJ2-1 and V is TRBV19; 8 positions match TRBD1. V trimming: 9 bases; J trimming: 0 bases; junction bases outside the gene matches: 19. The CDR3 totals 19 residues. From germline, CDR1 is LNHDA and CDR2 SQIVND (reference sequence). The DNA of the CDR3 is TGTGCCAGCCGATCACGAGGGCAGGGGGCGATTTACTCCTACAATGAGCAGTTCTTC. Encoded protein: CASRSRGQGAIYSYNEQFF. The entire variable domain, with the rest obtained from reference TRBV19 and TRBJ2-1, is as follows: DGGITQSPKYLFRKEGQNVTLSCEQNLNHDAMYWYRQDPGQGLRLIYYSQIVNDFQKGDIAEGYSVSREKKESFPLTVTSAQKNPTAFYLCASRSRGQGAIYSYNEQFFGPGTRLTVL.

The chain has TRBV9 and TRBJ1-6; D uncertain. This CDR3 comprises 17 residues. Trimming took off 3 bases at V and 3 bases at J, with 16 bases between the two ends. Looked up from germline, CDR1 is SGDLS and CDR2 is YYNGEE. The CDR3 DNA reads as TGTGCCAGCAGCGAGACCAAAGACACGGTCTATAATTCACCCCTCCACTTT. This gives the protein CASSETKDTVYNSPLHF. Full variable domain (outside the CDR3, taken from reference TRBV9 and TRBJ1-6): DSGVTQTPKHLITATGQRVTLRCSPRSGDLSVYWYQQSLDQGLQFLIQYYNGEERAKGNILERFSAQQFPDLHSELNLSSLELGDSALYFCASSETKDTVYNSPLHFGNGTRLTVT.

The chain joins TRBV19 to TRBJ2-5, with D possibly matching TRBD1 (5 bases). Trimming removed 5 bases at V and 1 base at J, with 8 bases between. The CDR3 loop spans 13 amino acids. The germline gives CDR1 LNHDA, CDR2 SQIVND (reference sequence). The DNA for the CDR3 is TGTGCCAGTAGTTTACAGGTCCAAGAGACCCAGTACTTC. Protein: CASSLQVQETQYF.

The chain employs TRBV20-1 and TRBJ2-2, with 8 bases that match TRBD1. The germline gives CDR1 DFQATT, CDR2 SNEGSKA (reference sequence). The CDR3 covers 15 residues. V was clipped by 3 bases and J by 4 bases; unmatched bases: 7. The CDR3 loop is CSASSRGLSTGELFF. The DNA of the CDR3 is TGCAGTGCTAGTAGCAGGGGGCTAAGCACCGGGGAGCTGTTTTTT.

This chain joins TRBV4-1 and TRBJ2-7, with D possibly matching TRBD1 (6 bases). V was cut by 1 base and J by 4 bases, with 14 bases left in between. Per germline, CDR1 MGHRA and CDR2 YSYEKL. CDR3 size: 15 residues. CDR3 bases: TGCGCCAGCAGCCAAGTAGGTCAGGGGCGTTACGAGCAGTACTTC. Protein sequence: CASSQVGQGRYEQYF.

The chain has TRBV7-9 and TRBJ2-3; TRBD2 might be the D (5 bases). The V end lost 5 bases, the J end lost 3 bases, and 15 bases lay between the germline ends. This CDR3 comprises 15 residues. The V gene's germline CDR1 is SEHNR and CDR2 FQNEAQ (reference sequence). The CDR3 bases are TGTGCCAGCAGCCCCCTCATGGGCGGGACAGATACGCAGTATTTT. Amino acid sequence: CASSPLMGGTDTQYF.

Only one count was recorded for this clone. The chain combines TRBV10-3 with TRBJ2-7; 7 bases map to TRBD1. The CDR3 is 12 residues long. Germline V gene data show CDR1 as ENHRY and CDR2 as SYGVKD. The trim removed 2 bases at V and 8 bases at J, leaving 3 bases unmatched. Here the CDR3 reads CAISETQGKQYF. For the CDR3, the DNA is TGTGCCATCAGTGAGACACAGGGGAAGCAGTACTTC.

This clone has just one count. V is TRBV28 and J is TRBJ1-5; the D is unclear. Per the germline V gene, CDR1 is MDHEN and CDR2 is SYDVKM. The CDR3 contains 11 residues. The V gene lost 5 bases and the J gene lost 5 bases, with 4 bases spanning the gap. The CDR3 coding sequence is TGTGCCAGCAGTGGGCATCAGCCCCAGCATTTT. Its protein product is CASSGHQPQHF.

The rearrangement uses TRBV3-1 (or the pseudogene TRBV3-2) and TRBJ1-2; possible D gene TRBD1, 5 bases. The CDR3 has 15 amino acids. V lost 0 bases and J lost 6, with 14 bases in between. CDR1 is LGHDT and CDR2 is YNNKEL in the germline V gene (reference sequence). The CDR3: CASSQETRAGNGYTF. The CDR3 DNA follows: TGTGCCAGCAGCCAAGAAACCCGGGCAGGGAATGGCTACACCTTC.

V and J are TRBV5-1 and TRBJ2-1; D remains unclear. Germline V CDR1 and CDR2: SGHRS, YFSETQ. The CDR3 spans 15 residues. Trimming took off 0 bases at V and 0 bases at J, with 7 bases between the two ends. As DNA, the CDR3 is TGCGCCAGCAGCTTGGACGCGAACTCCTACAATGAGCAGTTCTTC. Encoded protein: CASSLDANSYNEQFF.

V and J are TRBV25-1 and TRBJ2-1; 11 bases agree with TRBD2. Per germline, CDR1 MGHDK and CDR2 SYGVNS. J lost 4 bases, V lost 2 bases, and 7 bases had no gene match. This CDR3 comprises 17 residues. The CDR3 loop is CASSERKGTSGYNEQFF. The CDR3 region has the DNA TGTGCCAGCAGTGAAAGAAAAGGGACTAGCGGATACAATGAGCAGTTCTTC.

This sequence joins TRBV10-3 and TRBJ1-1, with D unresolved. Germline V CDR1 and CDR2: ENHRY, SYGVKD. This CDR3 is 14 amino acids long. V was shortened by 4 bases and J by 4 bases, with 13 bases between the two germline ends. The CDR3 region is CAISVGESGTEAFF. The CDR3 DNA is TGTGCCATCAGTGTAGGCGAGTCAGGCACTGAAGCTTTCTTT.

This sequence joins TRBV11-1 and TRBJ2-1, with 11 bases aligning to TRBD1. Germline values: CDR1 SGHAT, CDR2 FQDESV (reference sequence). This CDR3 has 15 residues. V lost 6 bases and J lost 7; bases outside the gene matches: 8. CDR3 in amino acids: CASSQRRDRGNEQFF. The CDR3 region has the DNA TGTGCCAGCAGTCAACGTAGGGACAGGGGGAATGAGCAGTTCTTC.

This rearrangement joins TRBV7-3 to TRBJ2-3; TRBD2 agrees at 10 bases. The CDR3 spans 15 residues. V gave up 5 bases and J gave up 2 bases; unmatched junction bases: 4. Germline assignment: CDR1 SGHTA and CDR2 FQGTGA. CDR3 coding DNA: TGTGCCAGCAGCGCTAGCGGGGGAGACACAGATACGCAGTATTTT. Amino acids: CASSASGGDTDTQYF.

This chain connects TRBV2 to TRBJ2-4; 8 bases are shared with TRBD1. The CDR3 loop spans 15 amino acids. The J segment lost 5 bases and the V segment lost 6 bases, leaving 9 bases of the junction unmatched. Germline-derived CDR1 and CDR2 are SNHLY and FYNNEI. The CDR3 nucleotides are TGTGCCAGCAGCCAGGGACAGGTCCTGGAAAACATTCAGTACTTC. It specifies CASSQGQVLENIQYF.

As DNA, the CDR3 is TGTGCCAGTAGTCCGAGGAGTCGAAGAGGTGGCTACACCTTC. Protein product: CASSPRSRRGGYTF. The chain carries TRBV19 and TRBJ1-2; no clear D. The germline gives CDR1 LNHDA, CDR2 SQIVND (reference sequence). V lost 5 bases to trimming and J lost 7 bases, with 17 bases between them. The CDR3 loop spans 14 amino acids. Full variable domain (missing parts from reference TRBV19 and TRBJ1-2): DGGITQSPKYLFRKEGQNVTLSCEQNLNHDAMYWYRQDPGQGLRLIYYSQIVNDFQKGDIAEGYSVSREKKESFPLTVTSAQKNPTAFYLCASSPRSRRGGYTFGSGTRLTVV.

The V and J genes are TRBV7-9 and TRBJ2-5; TRBD2 matches 12 bases. Losses at the gene ends were 5 bases for V and 4 bases for J; bases not matched to a gene: 11. This CDR3 contains 17 residues. The germline V gene has CDR1 SEHNR and CDR2 FQNEAQ (reference sequence). The CDR3 loop is CASSHTRTSGDRETQYF. The CDR3 coding sequence is TGTGCCAGCAGCCACACCCGGACTAGCGGGGATCGAGAGACCCAGTACTTC.

Points on this clone: At one boundary the junction diverges from the germline segment, which might be a read error. The gene calls are TRBV5-1 and TRBJ1-3; 9 nucleotides match TRBD1. In germline, CDR1 is SGHRS, CDR2 YFSETQ. The CDR3 runs to 15 residues. The CDR3 region is CASSSTGGSGNTIYF. The CDR3 DNA reads as TGCGCCAGCAGCTCCACAGGGGGCTCTGGAAACACTATATATTTT.

The CDR3 DNA reads as TGTGCCAGCAGCGGACAGGGGGCGATCTCTGGAAACACCATATATTTT. It translates to CASSGQGAISGNTIYF. This chain connects TRBV9 to TRBJ1-3; TRBD1 matches 10 bases. Germline V lookup: CDR1 SGDLS, CDR2 YYNGEE. Losses at the gene ends were 3 bases for V and 0 bases for J; bases not matched to a gene: 3. This CDR3 region has 16 residues.

This clone has a handful of counts. V usage is TRBV10-1 and J usage is TRBJ2-7, with D perhaps TRBD1 (5 bases). Germline-derived CDR1 and CDR2 are WNHNN and SYGVQD (reference sequence). Trimming removed 7 bases at V and 2 bases at J, with 12 bases between. The CDR3 has 13 residues. For the CDR3, the DNA is TGCGCCAGCAACCGACAGACAGCCTACGAGCAGTACTTC. It encodes CASNRQTAYEQYF.

This clone occurred once. This rearrangement joins TRBV9 to TRBJ1-1; 9 bases are a match to TRBD1. V shed 4 bases, J shed 4 bases, and the junction held 17 bases outside the gene matches. This CDR3 is 18 amino acids long. Per germline, CDR1 SGDLS and CDR2 YYNGEE. CDR3 nucleotides: TGTGCCAGCAGCCCCCGGGGGGACAGGGAGGAGGGGGGCACTGAAGCTTTCTTT. The encoded protein is CASSPRGDREEGGTEAFF.

The genes are TRBV7-3 and TRBJ1-1, with D possibly being TRBD1 (6 bases). CDR1 and CDR2 (germline): SGHTA, FQGTGA. V lost 5 bases to trimming and J lost 1 base, with 14 bases between them. The CDR3 consists of 15 residues. In DNA form, the CDR3 reads TGTGCCAGCAGCCCAAACCCGGGACAGAACACTGAAGCTTTCTTT. Protein sequence: CASSPNPGQNTEAFF.